There are a few counts of the clone carrying this T cell receptor beta chain. Moderate-to-severe activity, with CAS ≥3, NOSPECS ≥4 and duration under 3 months, characterized the donors with ophthalmopathy. CDR1 is SGHTA and CDR2 is FQGNSA in the germline V gene. Trimming took 5 bases from V and 1 from J, leaving 16 bases between them. The CDR3 is 16 amino acids. Scientists amplified the TCR beta CDR3 regions from RNA transcripts. After a first-round RT-PCR with HTBI primers, a second-round multiplex PCR was run. TCRdb analysed the multiplex PCR reads with MiXCR anew, one entry per CDR3 protein. This table has 600,000 to 950,000 distinct CDR3 sequences, roughly two fifths appearing once. The data were taken from a study of Graves' ophthalmopathy and Graves' hyperthyroidism.

The genes are TRBV7-2 and TRBJ2-3, with D unresolved. This sequence was found in an adult man with Graves' ophthalmopathy. The sequencing input was peripheral blood. The CDR3 nucleotides read TGTGCCAGCAGCCCAGCGCTGTCCGGCGGCACAGATACGCAGTATTTT. Translated: CASSPALSGGTDTQYF.